The T cell receptor beta chain described here comes from a study of human T cells and chemical hapten exposure. Looking at the study overall: Mainly, slight library volume differences in the pool made TCR yields vary.

Using its own MiXCR run on the RACE reads, TCRdb lists one record per CDR3 protein. The data show over 100,000 distinct CDR3 sequences, roughly 10% seen once. Study conclusions and caveats: Following DPC sensitization, TCRs present above 1 in 1000 frequency showed no change.

Germline lookup yields CDR1 SEHNR and CDR2 FQNEAQ (reference sequence). This CDR3 is 13 amino acids long. J lost 6 bases, V lost 5 bases, and 3 bases had no gene match. As to time point: patch test 2, 6 weeks after DPC sensitization. The treatment here: therapeutic diphenylcyclopropenone sensitization with weekly scalp DPC. Donors, patients with alopecia ranging from 18 to 70 years old and judged suitable for DPC, provided samples. This clonotype was picked up a small number of times. The antigen remains undetermined. This sample comprised whole blood, obtained in connection with sensitization to the hapten diphenylcyclopropenone (DPC). The chain recombines TRBV7-9 with TRBJ1-5; 8 bases map to TRBD1. This TCR was recovered from a woman in her 40s with alopecia areata. Some clones in this sample may be carry-over from other donors' samples. The DNA of the CDR3 is TGTGCCAGCAGCCAGGGGGCCATTCAGCCCCAGCATTTT. This gives the protein CASSQGAIQPQHF.